This T cell receptor (beta chain) derives from a study of cytomegalovirus exposure and HLA in healthy donors. Whole-study context: Membership in the Caucasian-associated ancestry cluster was found for 65% to 85% of almost 400 genotyped donors.

V dropped 6 bases and J dropped 0; count of bases not matched to a gene: 9. The CDR3 runs 16 residues. Germline V CDR1 and CDR2: SNHLY, FYNNEI. PCR employed 60 Vbeta and 13 Jbeta primers. Here immunoSEQ multiplex PCR was the method, and the copy in TCRdb shows in-frame clones only, minus some. The data include 180,000 or so clones; the top ten clones carry about 0.8%. This receptor was taken from a woman aged 18-29 years in good health and CMV-seropositive. This chain uses TRBV2 with TRBJ1-2, with 8 positions matching TRBD1. Sequencing input: PBMCs. The CDR3 bases are TGTGCCAGCAGCCTCACCGGGACAGGTACTAACTATGGCTACACCTTC. Translation gives CASSLTGTGTNYGYTF.